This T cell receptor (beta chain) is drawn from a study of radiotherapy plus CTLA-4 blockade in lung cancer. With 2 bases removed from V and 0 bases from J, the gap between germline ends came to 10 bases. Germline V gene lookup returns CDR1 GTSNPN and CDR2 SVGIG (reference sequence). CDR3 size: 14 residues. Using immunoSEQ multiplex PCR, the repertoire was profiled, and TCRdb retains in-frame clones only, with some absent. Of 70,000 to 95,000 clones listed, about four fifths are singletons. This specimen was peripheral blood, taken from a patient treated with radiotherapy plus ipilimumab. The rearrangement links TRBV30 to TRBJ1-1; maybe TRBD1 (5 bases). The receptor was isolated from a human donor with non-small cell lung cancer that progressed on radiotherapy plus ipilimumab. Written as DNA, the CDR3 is TGTGCCTGGAGTCCGGGACTTTTGAACACTGAAGCTTTCTTT. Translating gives CAWSPGLLNTEAFF.